This TCR beta chain was profiled in a study of post-analysis software for immune sequencing data. This CDR3 has 17 amino acids. Germline V gene sequence: CDR1 SGHTA, CDR2 FQGTGA. Notes on the study in general: F measure showed strong co-clustering of same-batch samples. The five TRBV segments detected at higher frequency in patients than in controls included TRBV5-6, TRBV5-1 and TRBV20-1.

This clonotype was counted only a few times. Its matching antigen is unknown. TCR beta cDNA libraries included unique molecular identifiers. One entry per CDR3 protein results from TCRdb running MiXCR on the PCR reads. The sample yields more than 450,000 distinct CDR3 sequences, under 40% seen once. The sample consisted of blood. The TCR sequence derives from a girl under 18 with multiple sclerosis. The rearrangement joins TRBV7-3 to TRBJ2-5; TRBD1 agrees at 12 bases. The end of the DNA aligns better with TRBJ2-7, so the J call may be wrong. The CDR3, as DNA: TGTGCCAGCAGCTTAAGGGTATCGGGACAGGGGGCCGACGAGCAGTACTTC. It is translated as CASSLRVSGQGADEQYF.